The entry below gives a single T cell receptor (beta chain) sequence along with its context. Its antigen is as yet unknown. Here immunoSEQ multiplex PCR was the method, and the copy in TCRdb shows in-frame clones only, minus some. The data contain about 75,000 clones, about nine tenths of them singletons. Germline assignment: CDR1 SGHTA and CDR2 FQGNSA. The CDR3 runs to 16 residues. J gave up 6 bases and V 5 bases, and 11 bases lay outside the gene matches. The sample comes from a study of T cell responses to AZD1222 COVID-19 vaccine. Study results and caveats: Among AZD1222 vaccinees, only 5 to 7 were seropositive at baseline. Most donors were white British, females outnumbered males, and clonal diversity was possibly underestimated. A reported finding is that nearly half of spike-specific TCRs target unmutated variant regions.

The chain employs TRBV7-2 and TRBJ2-1; TRBD2 aligns across 9 bases. The source was peripheral blood, collected 28 days after the second dose of the MenACWY control vaccine. This sequence was found in an adult who received the MenACWY meningococcal vaccine as a control. This CDR3 is CASSPLLAGGRNEQFF. The CDR3 nucleotides are TGTGCCAGCAGCCCCCTGCTCGCGGGGGGGCGCAATGAGCAGTTCTTC.